A single sample gave rise to the 9 T cell receptor beta chains below, sequenced in a study of blood T cell repertoires in COVID-19. Sequencing used immunoSEQ multiplex PCR; TCRdb keeps in-frame clones, though not all of them. The table has approximately 140,000 clones, 70% to 90% seen once. The specimen sequenced was peripheral blood. The receptors shown here come from a woman in her sixties with acute or convalescent COVID-19.

This chain uses TRBV9 with TRBJ1-2, with 7 bases fitting TRBD1. Trimming removed 3 bases from V and 4 bases from J; junction bases left unmatched: 3. The CDR3 is 13 residues long. Germline CDR1 and CDR2: SGDLS and YYNGEE. In nucleotides, the CDR3 is TGTGCCAGCAGCGCCGACAGGGTCTATGGCTACACCTTC. It translates to CASSADRVYGYTF.

V is TRBV11-1 and J is TRBJ1-2; TRBD1 aligns across 10 bases. J lost 6 bases, V lost 5 bases, and 3 bases had no gene match. The CDR3 is 13 amino acids. The germline V gene has CDR1 SGHAT and CDR2 FQDESV (reference sequence). CDR3 region: CASSLDRGDGYTF. The DNA of the CDR3 is TGTGCCAGCAGCCTGGACAGGGGGGATGGCTACACCTTC.

The gene calls are TRBV28 and TRBJ2-3, with 11 bases that match TRBD2. CDR3 length equals 17 residues. Germline V CDR1 and CDR2: MDHEN, SYDVKM. J was trimmed by 6 bases and V by 3 bases; bases with no gene match: 11. The CDR3 DNA follows: TGTGCCAGCAGTTTGAGTGGGTCTAGCGGGGGGATGGATACGCAGTATTTT. This translates into CASSLSGSSGGMDTQYF.

The rearrangement uses TRBV5-1 and TRBJ1-6; no reliable D call. The CDR3 is 15 residues long. V shed 4 bases and J shed 7 bases, with 15 bases lying between them. Germline V lookup: CDR1 SGHRS, CDR2 YFSETQ. The CDR3 here is CASSQDEGGNSPLHF. The CDR3 DNA reads TGCGCCAGCAGCCAAGACGAGGGTGGGAATTCACCCCTCCACTTT.

The chain joins TRBV15 to TRBJ2-1; D may be TRBD1 (7 bases). Trimming removed 3 bases from V and 4 bases from J, with 16 bases in between. There are 16 residues in the CDR3. Germline V lookup: CDR1 LNHNV, CDR2 YYDKDF (reference sequence). The CDR3 loop is CATSRRGGDRYNEQFF. The CDR3 DNA is TGTGCCACCAGCAGGCGGGGCGGGGACAGATACAATGAGCAGTTCTTC.

J is TRBJ2-1 and V is TRBV10-2; D uncertain. CDR1 and CDR2 from the germline V gene are WSHSY and SAAADI. This CDR3 contains 15 residues. With 4 bases removed from V and 0 bases from J, the gap between germline ends came to 10 bases. In DNA form, the CDR3 reads TGCGCCAGCAGTGCGTCGAGAGGCTCCTACAATGAGCAGTTCTTC. Translated, it gives CASSASRGSYNEQFF.

The rearrangement joins TRBV5-1 to TRBJ2-7; D uncertain. Germline CDR1 SGHRS, CDR2 YFSETQ. Deletions cut 0 bases from V and 2 bases from J, with 9 bases between. The CDR3 covers 14 residues. The CDR3 nucleotides read TGCGCCAGCAGCTTGGGGGCCGGCACCTACGAGCAGTACTTC. Protein: CASSLGAGTYEQYF.

The chain combines TRBV3-1 (or the pseudogene TRBV3-2) with TRBJ1-2; possible D gene TRBD1, 6 bases. Germline values: CDR1 LGHDT, CDR2 YNNKEL (reference sequence). Trimming stripped 5 bases from V and 7 bases from J, with 20 bases between. The CDR3 extends over 15 amino acids. The CDR3 bases are TGTGCCAGCAGCGACACTCCCGGCAGGGGAAGTGGCTACACCTTC. This sequence encodes CASSDTPGRGSGYTF.

The chain combines TRBV4-1 with TRBJ1-6, with D maybe TRBD1 (5 bases). The CDR3 consists of 17 residues. CDR1 is MGHRA, CDR2 YSYEKL, per germline. Between the trimmed V and J ends, which lost 0 bases and 9 bases, there was a span of 18 bases. This CDR3 is CASSQERAKGKGSPLHF. The CDR3 DNA is TGCGCCAGCAGCCAAGAAAGGGCGAAGGGGAAGGGTTCACCCCTCCACTTT.